The 29 T cell receptor beta chains in this list originate from one sample, sequenced in a study of blood T cell repertoires in COVID-19. Only in-frame clones appear in the TCRdb table, and some are missing; sequencing was by immunoSEQ multiplex PCR. The data show fewer than 300,000 clones, around four fifths seen once. Sequences were obtained from peripheral blood. Every receptor here comes from a woman between 45 and 60 years old who had recovered from COVID-19.

The chain has TRBV5-1 and TRBJ1-1, with 10 bases matching TRBD1. CDR1 is SGHRS and CDR2 is YFSETQ in the germline V gene. The CDR3 runs 14 residues. V lost 4 bases to trimming and J lost 4 bases; unmatched junction nucleotides: 4. CDR3 DNA sequence: TGCGCCAGCAGCGCCGGACAGGGGGTCACTGAAGCTTTCTTT. Encoded protein: CASSAGQGVTEAFF.

The J gene is TRBJ1-6, the V gene TRBV7-3; possible D gene TRBD1, 5 bases. This CDR3 contains 15 residues. The germline V gene has CDR1 SGHTA and CDR2 FQGTGA. Trimming removed 2 bases at V and 10 bases at J, with 15 bases between. Here the CDR3 DNA reads TGTGCCAGCAGCTTAGGCGGCAGGGTCAACTCACCCCTCCACTTT. Translating gives CASSLGGRVNSPLHF.

This chain joins TRBV7-3 and TRBJ1-2; TRBD1 aligns across 9 bases. This CDR3 spans 13 amino acids. Trimming at V came to 5 bases and at J to 5 bases, leaving 3 bases not matched to a gene. Per germline, CDR1 SGHTA and CDR2 FQGTGA. The CDR3 loop is CASSAGQGYGYTF. The DNA of the CDR3 is TGTGCCAGCAGCGCTGGACAGGGGTATGGCTACACCTTC.

J is TRBJ2-2 and V is TRBV7-2; tentatively, D is TRBD2 (5 bases). Germline-derived CDR1 and CDR2 are SGHTA and FQGNSA. This CDR3 contains 13 residues. The V end was cut by 3 bases, the J end by 8 bases, with 10 bases between. The CDR3 is CASSFPGVGELFF. Written as DNA, the CDR3 is TGTGCCAGCAGCTTTCCCGGGGTTGGGGAGCTGTTTTTT.

For the CDR3, the DNA is TGTGCCATCAGTGAGTCAGCAGGGTCCCTCAATGGCTACACCTTC. Translation gives CAISESAGSLNGYTF. This chain links TRBV10-3 with TRBJ1-2, with TRBD1 as a possible D gene (5 bases). Germline CDR1 ENHRY, CDR2 SYGVKD. This CDR3 is 15 amino acids long. The ends were cut back, 0 bases at V and 6 bases at J, with 14 bases in the middle.

J is TRBJ2-1 and V is TRBV28; TRBD1 aligns across 8 bases. V shed 2 bases, J shed 0 bases, and the junction held 3 bases outside the gene matches. CDR1 MDHEN and CDR2 SYDVKM come from the germline V gene. This CDR3 is 16 amino acids long. In DNA form, the CDR3 reads TGTGCCAGCAGTTTAATACAGGGGGGCTCCTACAATGAGCAGTTCTTC. Translating gives CASSLIQGGSYNEQFF.

J is TRBJ1-2 and V is TRBV29-1, with 7 bases that match TRBD1. The V gene end was trimmed by 5 bases and the J gene end by 7 bases; junction bases not matched to a gene: 10. This CDR3 comprises 13 residues. CDR1 SQVTM and CDR2 ANQGSEA come from the germline V gene. The CDR3 bases are TGCAGCGTTACACAGGCCTCAGGGGGTGGCTACACCTTC. Translating gives CSVTQASGGGYTF.

This clone was seen more than once but under ten times. The chain is built from TRBV28 and TRBJ2-7; 8 nucleotides match TRBD1. This CDR3 is built from 15 residues. The ends lost 5 bases at V and 6 bases at J; junction bases unmatched: 12. CDR1 is MDHEN and CDR2 is SYDVKM in the germline V gene. The CDR3 region is CASSPGRQGNGEQYF. For the CDR3, the DNA is TGTGCCAGCAGTCCAGGGCGACAGGGGAATGGCGAGCAGTACTTC.

V is TRBV29-1 and J is TRBJ2-5; 7 positions match TRBD1. Unmatched junction bases numbered 2, after V lost 1 base and J lost 3 bases. The CDR3 runs 13 residues. The germline gives CDR1 SQVTM, CDR2 ANQGSEA. The CDR3 loop reads CSVEVGTEETQYF. CDR3 DNA: TGCAGCGTTGAAGTCGGGACAGAAGAGACCCAGTACTTC.

This sequence joins TRBV6-5 and TRBJ2-7; D gene ambiguous. The V and J ends lost 5 bases and 2 bases respectively, with 4 bases between them. There are 11 residues in the CDR3. Germline lookup yields CDR1 MNHEY and CDR2 SVGAGI. CDR3 in amino acids: CASSLPYEQYF. CDR3 DNA: TGTGCCAGCAGTCTCCCCTACGAGCAGTACTTC.

J is TRBJ2-2 and V is TRBV6-2 or TRBV6-3, with D possibly being TRBD1 (6 bases). The germline V gene has CDR1 MNHEY and CDR2 SVGEGT. Trimming removed 5 bases from V and 0 bases from J, with 13 bases in between. This CDR3 spans 16 amino acids. The CDR3 sequence: CASSRETGPNTGELFF. As DNA, the CDR3 is TGTGCCAGCAGTCGCGAGACAGGACCGAACACCGGGGAGCTGTTTTTT.

The chain links TRBV27 to TRBJ2-5; 12 bases match TRBD2. The germline gives CDR1 MNHEY, CDR2 SMNVEV (reference sequence). This CDR3 region has 15 residues. The V gene end was trimmed by 5 bases and the J gene end by 0 bases; junction bases not matched to a gene: 1. CDR3 in DNA: TGTGCCAGCAGTAGACTAGCGGGAGACCAAGAGACCCAGTACTTC. Translating it yields CASSRLAGDQETQYF.

This clone has just a few counts. The gene calls are TRBV27 and TRBJ1-5; maybe TRBD1 (5 bases). The CDR3 covers 12 residues. Looked up from germline, CDR1 is MNHEY and CDR2 is SMNVEV (reference sequence). The V gene lost 10 bases and the J gene lost 7 bases, with 14 bases spanning the gap. CDR3 sequence (DNA): TGTGCCAATCCCACTACAGGACAGCCCCAGCATTTT. Protein sequence: CANPTTGQPQHF.

The CDR3 loop is CASSNRGTGRSYEQYF. CDR3 sequence (DNA): TGTGCCAGTAGTAATAGGGGGACAGGGCGATCCTACGAGCAGTACTTC. The rearrangement joins TRBV19 to TRBJ2-7, with 9 bases lining up with TRBD1. CDR3 length: 16 residues. Germline V lookup: CDR1 LNHDA, CDR2 SQIVND (reference sequence). V trimming: 4 bases; J trimming: 1 base; junction bases outside the gene matches: 8.

The chain couples TRBV7-8 to TRBJ1-1; 12 nucleotides line up with TRBD1. The CDR3 length is 17 residues. CDR1 is SGHVS, CDR2 FQNEAQ, per germline. V lost 5 bases, J lost 6 bases, and 13 bases stayed unmatched. In DNA form, the CDR3 reads TGTGCCAGCAGCCTAAGGGGTGGGGGACAGGGGGCCTCTGAAGCTTTCTTT. Translated: CASSLRGGGQGASEAFF.

J is TRBJ1-5 and V is TRBV6-5, with 7 positions matching TRBD1. The CDR3 runs 15 residues. V shed 6 bases and J 0 bases; nucleotides not matched to a gene: 5. Germline V gene sequence: CDR1 MNHEY, CDR2 SVGAGI. The CDR3 nucleotides are TGTGCCAGCAGCACAGGGGTTAATAGCAATCAGCCCCAGCATTTT. It encodes CASSTGVNSNQPQHF.

This sequence joins TRBV7-9 and TRBJ1-3; maybe TRBD1 (6 bases). The ends were cut back, 1 base at V and 0 bases at J, with 13 bases in the middle. Per the germline V gene, CDR1 is SEHNR and CDR2 is FQNEAQ (reference sequence). The CDR3 covers 17 residues. In DNA form, the CDR3 reads TGTGCCAGCAGCTTAGGGGTGTACAGGGCCTCTGGAAACACCATATATTTT. The encoded protein is CASSLGVYRASGNTIYF.

The chain couples TRBV7-9 to TRBJ1-4; D may be TRBD1 (5 bases). The CDR3 consists of 14 residues. V was clipped by 5 bases and J by 7 bases, with 14 bases between them. Germline CDR1 SEHNR, CDR2 FQNEAQ (reference sequence). CDR3 sequence (DNA): TGTGCCAGCAGCCCACGGGACTCCTTTGAAAAACTGTTTTTT. Its protein product is CASSPRDSFEKLFF.

The chain employs TRBV19 and TRBJ1-2; weak D call: TRBD1 (5 bases). This CDR3 contains 13 residues. Trimming took off 8 bases at V and 4 bases at J, with 14 bases between the two ends. CDR1 is LNHDA, CDR2 SQIVND, per germline (reference sequence). The CDR3 sequence: CASLQAGGYGYTF. Written as DNA, the CDR3 is TGTGCCAGTCTGCAAGCGGGGGGCTATGGCTACACCTTC.

The V and J genes are TRBV6-2 or TRBV6-3 and TRBJ1-1; D perhaps matches TRBD1 (5 bases). Trimming pared 7 bases from V and 3 bases from J, leaving 24 bases between. This CDR3 is built from 17 residues. Germline CDR1 is MNHEY and CDR2 is SVGEGT. The CDR3: CASTPLRRYGGDTEAFF. The CDR3 DNA sequence: TGTGCCAGCACCCCCCTCCGGAGGTATGGGGGGGACACTGAAGCTTTCTTT.

V and J are TRBV28 and TRBJ2-2; perhaps TRBD2 as D (6 bases). This CDR3 contains 17 residues. The germline V gene encodes CDR1 MDHEN and CDR2 SYDVKM. V was cut by 5 bases and J by 2 bases, with 18 bases left in between. The CDR3 is CASSGPPGELNTGELFF. The CDR3, as DNA: TGTGCCAGCAGTGGCCCTCCGGGGGAGCTTAACACCGGGGAGCTGTTTTTT. The full variable domain, in which reference TRBV28 and TRBJ2-2 provide the parts outside the CDR3, is DVKVTQSSRYLVKRTGEKVFLECVQDMDHENMFWYRQDPGLGLRLIYFSYDVKMKEKGDIPEGYSVSREKKERFSLILESASTNQTSMYLCASSGPPGELNTGELFFGEGSRLTVL.

CDR3 sequence (DNA): TGCGCCAGCAGCCAAGGCTCCGGGAGAGGGCAAGAGACCCAGTACTTC. Translation gives CASSQGSGRGQETQYF. The V and J genes are TRBV4-3 and TRBJ2-5, with D possibly matching TRBD2 (6 bases). V was clipped by 1 base and J by 2 bases, with 14 bases between them. CDR3 length: 16 amino acids. Germline lookup yields CDR1 LGHNA and CDR2 YSLEER.

V gene TRBV6-5 combines with J gene TRBJ2-7; D perhaps matches TRBD1 (7 bases). Germline CDR1 reads MNHEY; CDR2 reads SVGAGI. This CDR3 is built from 15 residues. V lost 10 bases and J lost 5, with 24 bases in between. CDR3 in amino acids: CATTRIARGENEQYF. As DNA, the CDR3 is TGTGCCACCACGAGGATAGCCAGGGGGGAAAACGAGCAGTACTTC.

V gene TRBV9 combines with J gene TRBJ2-7, with 9 bases matching TRBD2. The CDR3 has 16 residues. Trimming at V came to 3 bases and at J to 4 bases, leaving 11 bases not matched to a gene. Germline CDR1 and CDR2: SGDLS and YYNGEE. CDR3 residues: CASSASGGSGSYEQYF. For the CDR3, the DNA is TGTGCCAGCAGCGCCTCCGGAGGTAGCGGGAGTTACGAGCAGTACTTC. Based on the CDR3 plus reference TRBV9 and TRBJ2-7, the full variable domain is DSGVTQTPKHLITATGQRVTLRCSPRSGDLSVYWYQQSLDQGLQFLIQYYNGEERAKGNILERFSAQQFPDLHSELNLSSLELGDSALYFCASSASGGSGSYEQYFGPGTRLTVT.

The chain combines TRBV11-2 with TRBJ1-2, with 7 bases matching TRBD1. V lost 6 bases, J lost 8 bases, and 12 bases stayed unmatched. The CDR3 has 14 amino acids. Germline values: CDR1 SGHAT, CDR2 FQNNGV. The DNA of the CDR3 is TGTGCCAGCAGAGATACAGGGGTCTCAGGCGGCTACACCTTC. Residues: CASRDTGVSGGYTF.

V gene TRBV2 combines with J gene TRBJ2-1; D might be TRBD1 (6 bases). The CDR3 totals 16 residues. The germline V and J ends were trimmed by 7 bases and 5 bases, with 21 bases remaining between them. CDR1 is SNHLY, CDR2 FYNNEI, per germline. The chain's CDR3 is CASTIGNKGVDNEQFF. The CDR3 coding sequence is TGTGCCAGCACCATAGGGAACAAGGGGGTGGACAATGAGCAGTTCTTC. The variable domain in full, with the rest retrieved from reference TRBV2 and TRBJ2-1, is EPEVTQTPSHQVTQMGQEVILRCVPISNHLYFYWYRQILGQKVEFLVSFYNNEISEKSEIFDDQFSVERPDGSNFTLKIRSTKLEDSAMYFCASTIGNKGVDNEQFFGPGTRLTVL.

The V and J genes are TRBV19 and TRBJ1-3, with TRBD1 as a possible D gene (5 bases). This CDR3 region has 15 residues. Deletions cut 3 bases from V and 1 base from J, with 10 bases between. CDR1 and CDR2 from the germline V gene are LNHDA and SQIVND (reference sequence). As DNA, the CDR3 is TGTGCCAGTAGTATGGGAAGGGGATCTGGAAACACCATATATTTT. This codes for CASSMGRGSGNTIYF. The full variable domain, its missing parts supplied by reference TRBV19 and TRBJ1-3, is DGGITQSPKYLFRKEGQNVTLSCEQNLNHDAMYWYRQDPGQGLRLIYYSQIVNDFQKGDIAEGYSVSREKKESFPLTVTSAQKNPTAFYLCASSMGRGSGNTIYFGEGSWLTVV.

This clone is a singleton in its sample. This chain uses TRBV29-1 with TRBJ1-2, with 9 bases matching TRBD1. The CDR3 runs to 14 residues. V shed 5 bases and J 7 bases; nucleotides not matched to a gene: 11. In germline, CDR1 is SQVTM, CDR2 ANQGSEA. The CDR3 DNA follows: TGCAGCGTTACTCGGGACAGGGATTTTTTTGGCTACACCTTC. The encoded protein is CSVTRDRDFFGYTF.

V is TRBV6-6 and J is TRBJ2-7; D is unresolved. The germline V gene has CDR1 MNHNY and CDR2 SVGAGI (reference sequence). The CDR3 has 13 residues. Trimming stripped 2 bases from V and 3 bases from J, with 8 bases between. The CDR3 sequence: CASSYNEYYEQYF. CDR3 nucleotides: TGTGCCAGCAGTTACAATGAGTACTACGAGCAGTACTTC.